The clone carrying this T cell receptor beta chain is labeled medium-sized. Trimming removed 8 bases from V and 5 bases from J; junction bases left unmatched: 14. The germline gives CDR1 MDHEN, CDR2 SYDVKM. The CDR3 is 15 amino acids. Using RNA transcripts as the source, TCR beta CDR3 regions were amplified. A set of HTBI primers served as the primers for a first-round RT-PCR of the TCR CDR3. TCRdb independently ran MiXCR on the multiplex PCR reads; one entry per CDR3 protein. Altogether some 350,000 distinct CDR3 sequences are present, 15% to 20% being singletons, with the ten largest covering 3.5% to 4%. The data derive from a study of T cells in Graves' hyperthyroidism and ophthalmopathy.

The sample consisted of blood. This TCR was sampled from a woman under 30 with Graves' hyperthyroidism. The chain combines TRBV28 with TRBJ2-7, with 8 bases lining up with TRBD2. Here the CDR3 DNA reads TGTGCCAGCGCCCGCTGGACTAGCAATTCCGACGAGCAGTACTTC. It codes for CASARWTSNSDEQYF.